This T cell receptor beta chain emerged from a study of early T cells in non-severe SARS-CoV-2 infection. About the research overall: The sequenced material was bulk RNA from unsorted whole blood, and its chains were unpaired.

In TCRdb, the 5' RACE reads were re-called with MiXCR into one record per CDR3 protein. The profile shows some 60,000 distinct CDR3 sequences, about 8.9% of them singletons. From germline, CDR1 is KGHSH and CDR2 LQKENI. V was clipped by 3 bases and J by 5 bases, with 20 bases between them. This CDR3 spans 17 amino acids. This TCR derives from an adult who was a healthcare worker with PCR-confirmed SARS-CoV-2 infection or an uninfected control (not recorded which). Sequenced material: whole blood. J is TRBJ2-1 and V is TRBV18, with D maybe TRBD1 (7 bases). The CDR3 loop reads CASSPRDRAGSNNEQFF. CDR3 nucleotide sequence: TGTGCCAGCTCACCGCGAGACAGGGCGGGGTCCAACAATGAGCAGTTCTTC.